Each of the 18 T cell receptor beta chains below was sequenced from the same sample in a study of CD8 T cells in ankylosing spondylitis. These receptors' antigens are unknown. Findings and caveats of the study: One TCR beta motif, made up of eight highly homologous variants, appeared characteristic of ankylosing spondylitis blood.

MiXCR was run by TCRdb on the 5' RACE reads, yielding one entry per CDR3 protein. The table includes about 400,000 distinct CDR3 sequences, more than 20% detected once. Sequencing was done on a sample of blood, either unsorted or a sorted T cell fraction (not recorded which). These receptors were collected from a male donor with ankylosing spondylitis.

The rearrangement uses TRBV12-3 or TRBV12-4 and TRBJ1-5; 8 nucleotides line up with TRBD1. CDR3 length: 19 amino acids. Trimming took 5 bases from V and 0 from J; bases not matched to a gene: 15. The CDR3 region is CASSESKGQALNSNQPQHF. The CDR3 DNA follows: TGTGCCAGCAGTGAAAGTAAGGGACAGGCATTAAATAGCAATCAGCCCCAGCATTTT.

The chain uses TRBV6-1 and TRBJ2-2; 7 positions agree with TRBD2. Germline CDR1 is MNHNS and CDR2 is SASEGT. J lost 5 bases, V lost 7 bases, and 10 bases had no gene match. The CDR3 is 15 amino acids. CDR3 protein: CASTKSGGSTGELFF. The DNA of the CDR3 is TGTGCCAGCACAAAATCTGGCGGGAGTACCGGGGAGCTGTTTTTT.

This clonotype was seen more than once but under ten times. The chain recombines TRBV15 with TRBJ2-7, with a tentative D call TRBD2 (5 bases). Trimming took 1 base from V and 4 from J, leaving 14 bases between them. The length of the CDR3 is 15 residues. Germline V lookup: CDR1 LNHNV, CDR2 YYDKDF (reference sequence). CDR3 in DNA: TGTGCCACCAGCAGAGCCGAGACGGGAAGGTACGAGCAGTACTTC. Encoded protein: CATSRAETGRYEQYF.

The chain couples TRBV7-9 to TRBJ1-1, with a weak D call TRBD1 (6 bases). Trimming removed 1 base from V and 4 bases from J, with 10 bases in between. Germline CDR1 is SEHNR and CDR2 is FQNEAQ (reference sequence). The CDR3 contains 14 residues. The CDR3 DNA reads TGTGCCAGCAGCTTAGTGGGGGGCCGCACTGAAGCTTTCTTT. Its translation: CASSLVGGRTEAFF. Drawing the rest from reference TRBV7-9 and TRBJ1-1, the complete variable domain is DTGVSQNPRHKITKRGQNVTFRCDPISEHNRLYWYRQTLGQGPEFLTYFQNEAQLEKSRLLSDRFSAERPKGSFSTLEIQRTEQGDSAMYLCASSLVGGRTEAFFGQGTRLTVV.

The V and J genes are TRBV4-1 and TRBJ2-1; D possibly corresponds to TRBD1 (5 bases). V dropped 3 bases and J dropped 10 bases, with 19 bases sitting between them. CDR1 is MGHRA, CDR2 YSYEKL, per germline. The CDR3 covers 15 residues. CDR3 sequence (DNA): TGCGCCAGCAGCCAGCAGGTTCAAGGGGTTTGGGAGCAGTTCTTC. Translation: CASSQQVQGVWEQFF.

The J gene is TRBJ2-3, the V gene TRBV7-2; 13 positions agree with TRBD2. Losses at the gene ends were 5 bases for V and 5 bases for J; bases not matched to a gene: 4. Germline CDR1 and CDR2: SGHTA and FQGNSA. The CDR3 covers 15 residues. The CDR3 region is CASSGLAGALDTQYF. For the CDR3, the DNA is TGTGCCAGCAGCGGACTAGCGGGAGCGCTAGATACGCAGTATTTT.

The rearrangement joins TRBV29-1 to TRBJ2-5, with 12 positions matching TRBD2. Germline CDR1 reads SQVTM; CDR2 reads ANQGSEA. This CDR3 contains 15 residues. V lost 8 bases and J lost 2; bases outside the gene matches: 9. The CDR3 here is CSLKHGTSGQETQYF. The CDR3 coding sequence is TGCAGCTTAAAACATGGGACTAGCGGGCAAGAGACCCAGTACTTC.

This clonotype was counted only a few times. The genes are TRBV12-3 or TRBV12-4 and TRBJ1-1; D is perhaps TRBD1 (5 bases). V was trimmed by 3 bases and J by 2 bases, leaving 10 bases between them. This CDR3 has 14 amino acids. The CDR3 is CASSLTEINTEAFF. As DNA, the CDR3 is TGTGCCAGCAGTTTGACAGAGATTAACACTGAAGCTTTCTTT.

This chain joins TRBV7-3 and TRBJ2-3; no definite D call. V lost 3 bases and J 1 base, leaving 8 bases between the germline ends. Germline V lookup: CDR1 SGHTA, CDR2 FQGTGA. The CDR3 length is 14 residues. This CDR3 reads CASSFTQGTDTQYF. The CDR3 nucleotides read TGTGCCAGCAGCTTCACCCAGGGCACAGATACGCAGTATTTT.

This clonotype came up a few times. This chain links TRBV30 with TRBJ1-2, with 7 bases that match TRBD1. This CDR3 has 13 residues. Germline V gene data show CDR1 as GTSNPN and CDR2 as SVGIG (reference sequence). The ends lost 3 bases at V and 2 bases at J; junction bases unmatched: 3. The CDR3 coding sequence is TGTGCCTGGAGCCTACAGGGGAACTATGGCTACACCTTC. Its translation is CAWSLQGNYGYTF. The full variable domain, completed using reference TRBV30 and TRBJ1-2, is SQTIHQWPATLVQPVGSPLSLECTVEGTSNPNLYWYRQAAGRGLQLLFYSVGIGQISSEVPQNLSASRPQDRQFILSSKKLLLSDSGFYLCAWSLQGNYGYTFGSGTRLTVV.

As DNA, the CDR3 is TGTGCCAGCAGCCCGACTAGCGGGGGTTCCTACGAGCAGTACTTC. As protein: CASSPTSGGSYEQYF. The chain links TRBV12-3 or TRBV12-4 to TRBJ2-7, with 12 bases fitting TRBD2. The CDR3 covers 15 residues. The V and J ends lost 6 bases and 1 base, in that order; junction bases with no gene match: 4.

The rearrangement joins TRBV5-1 to TRBJ2-1; 9 bases align to TRBD2. V trimming: 4 bases; J trimming: 8 bases; junction bases outside the gene matches: 7. Germline V gives CDR1 SGHRS, CDR2 YFSETQ. This CDR3 is built from 14 residues. CDR3 sequence: CASSPEAGGDEQFF. CDR3 nucleotides: TGCGCCAGCAGCCCGGAGGCGGGGGGGGATGAGCAGTTCTTC.

This clonotype was counted between two and nine times. The chain recombines TRBV15 with TRBJ2-3; D is perhaps TRBD2 (5 bases). The CDR3 extends over 14 amino acids. Germline CDR1 is LNHNV and CDR2 is YYDKDF (reference sequence). V was shortened by 3 bases and J by 4 bases, with 11 bases between the two germline ends. CDR3 DNA: TGTGCCACCAGCAGCCTACTAGTCTCAGATACGCAGTATTTT. It is translated as CATSSLLVSDTQYF.

This clonotype was picked up a small number of times. The chain is built from TRBV7-9 and TRBJ2-7; D is unresolved. The CDR3 runs 15 residues. The germline V and J ends were trimmed by 5 bases and 7 bases, with 21 bases remaining between them. Per the germline V gene, CDR1 is SEHNR and CDR2 is FQNEAQ (reference sequence). CDR3 protein: CASSLDPGLLGEQYF. For the CDR3, the DNA is TGTGCCAGCAGCCTCGACCCCGGGTTGTTGGGAGAGCAGTACTTC.

V gene TRBV11-2 combines with J gene TRBJ2-1; D is uncertain. Germline CDR1 and CDR2: SGHAT and FQNNGV. V lost 0 bases, J lost 6 bases, and 6 bases lay in between. The CDR3 consists of 13 residues. The CDR3 nucleotides are TGTGCCAGCAGCTTAGATTTTGTCAATGAGCAGTTCTTC. This gives the protein CASSLDFVNEQFF.

The chain carries TRBV5-1 and TRBJ2-3; a weak D match, TRBD2 (5 bases). The CDR3 covers 16 residues. Trimming cost V 0 bases and J 0 bases, with 11 bases left between them. CDR1 SGHRS and CDR2 YFSETQ come from the germline V gene. The chain's CDR3 is CASSLEAAPSTDTQYF. CDR3 bases: TGCGCCAGCAGCTTGGAAGCGGCTCCCAGCACAGATACGCAGTATTTT. Drawing the rest from reference TRBV5-1 and TRBJ2-3, the complete variable domain is KAGVTQTPRYLIKTRGQQVTLSCSPISGHRSVSWYQQTPGQGLQFLFEYFSETQRNKGNFPGRFSGRQFSNSRSEMNVSTLELGDSALYLCASSLEAAPSTDTQYFGPGTRLTVL.

This rearrangement joins TRBV18 to TRBJ2-1; 9 nucleotides agree with TRBD2. CDR1 and CDR2 (germline): KGHSH, LQKENI. With 1 base clipped from V and 0 bases from J, the junction kept 4 bases outside the gene matches. This CDR3 contains 17 residues. In DNA form, the CDR3 reads TGTGCCAGCTCACCACGACAACTAGCGGGCTCCTACAATGAGCAGTTCTTC. Translated, it gives CASSPRQLAGSYNEQFF.

This clonotype was detected a few times. The chain combines TRBV6-5 with TRBJ1-3; 7 bases map to TRBD1. The J segment lost 0 bases and the V segment lost 4 bases, leaving 12 bases of the junction unmatched. The CDR3 is made up of 18 amino acids. CDR1 is MNHEY and CDR2 is SVGAGI in the germline V gene. The CDR3: CASSSRQTGVFSGNTIYF. CDR3 nucleotides: TGTGCCAGCAGTTCGAGACAAACAGGGGTATTCTCTGGAAACACCATATATTTT.